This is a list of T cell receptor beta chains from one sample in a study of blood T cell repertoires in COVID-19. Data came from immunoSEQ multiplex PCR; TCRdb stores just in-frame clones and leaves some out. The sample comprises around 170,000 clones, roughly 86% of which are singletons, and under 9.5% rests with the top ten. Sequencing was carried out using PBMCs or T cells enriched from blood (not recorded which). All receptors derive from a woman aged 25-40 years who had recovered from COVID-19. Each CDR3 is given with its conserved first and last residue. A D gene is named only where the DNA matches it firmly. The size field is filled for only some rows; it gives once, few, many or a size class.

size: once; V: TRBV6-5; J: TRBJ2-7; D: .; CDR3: CASSYDSGEQYF; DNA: TGTGCCAGCAGTTACGATAGTGGCGAGCAGTACTTC
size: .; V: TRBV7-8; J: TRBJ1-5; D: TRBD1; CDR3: CASSLRTGYNQPQHF; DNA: TGTGCCAGCAGCTTACGGACAGGGTACAATCAGCCCCAGCATTTT
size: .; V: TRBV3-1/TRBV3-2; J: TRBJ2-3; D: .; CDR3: CASSLLRTDTQYF; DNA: TGTGCCAGCAGCCTACTACGCACAGATACGCAGTATTTT
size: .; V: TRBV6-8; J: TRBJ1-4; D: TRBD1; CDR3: CASNTIYYRGRFEKLFF; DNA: TGTGCCAGCAATACCATCTATTACAGGGGGCGCTTTGAAAAACTGTTTTTT
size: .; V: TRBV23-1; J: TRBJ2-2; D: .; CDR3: CASSQSSQINTGELFF; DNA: TGCGCCAGCAGTCAATCGTCGCAGATCAACACCGGGGAGCTGTTTTTT
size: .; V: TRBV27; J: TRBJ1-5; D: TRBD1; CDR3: CASSPTGDIGFNNQPQHF; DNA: TGTGCCAGCAGCCCGACAGGGGATATTGGATTTAACAATCAGCCCCAGCATTTT
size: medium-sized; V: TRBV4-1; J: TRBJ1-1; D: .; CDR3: CASSQARVTEAFF; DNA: TGCGCCAGCAGTCAAGCCAGGGTGACTGAAGCTTTCTTT
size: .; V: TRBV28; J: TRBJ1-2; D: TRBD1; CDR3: CASSFGTGPYGYTF; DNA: TGTGCCAGCAGTTTCGGGACAGGGCCCTATGGCTACACCTTC
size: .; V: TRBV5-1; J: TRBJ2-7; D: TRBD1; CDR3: CASSLQGAAYEQYF; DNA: TGCGCCAGCAGTTTACAGGGGGCGGCCTACGAGCAGTACTTC
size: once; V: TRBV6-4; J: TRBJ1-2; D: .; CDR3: CASSDSGSYGYTF; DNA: TGTGCCAGCAGTGACTCGGGGAGCTATGGCTACACCTTC
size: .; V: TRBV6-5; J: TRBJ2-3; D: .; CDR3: CASSPQEFSTDTQYF; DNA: TGTGCCAGCAGTCCACAGGAGTTTTCCACAGATACGCAGTATTTT
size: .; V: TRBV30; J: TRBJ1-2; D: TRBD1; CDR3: CAWTRQGVNYGYTF; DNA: TGTGCCTGGACCCGACAGGGGGTGAACTATGGCTACACCTTC
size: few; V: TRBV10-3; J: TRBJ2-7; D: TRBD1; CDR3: CAIGEGQRFYEQYF; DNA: TGTGCCATCGGAGAGGGACAGCGATTTTACGAGCAGTACTTC
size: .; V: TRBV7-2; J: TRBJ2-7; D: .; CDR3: CASSPDSQGSYEQYF; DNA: TGTGCCAGCAGCCCCGACAGTCAGGGCTCCTACGAGCAGTACTTC
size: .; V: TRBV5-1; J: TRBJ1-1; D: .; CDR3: CASSYSQGTEAFF; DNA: TGCGCCAGCAGCTATTCCCAGGGGACTGAAGCTTTCTTT
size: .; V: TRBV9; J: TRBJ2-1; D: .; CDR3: CASSVASADEQFF; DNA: TGTGCCAGCAGCGTAGCCTCGGCGGATGAGCAGTTCTTC
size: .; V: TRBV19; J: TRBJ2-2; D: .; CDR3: CAALGGGGELFF; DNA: TGTGCCGCATTGGGGGGAGGCGGGGAGCTGTTTTTT
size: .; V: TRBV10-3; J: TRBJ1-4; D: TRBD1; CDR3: CAISDAAYRGRNEKLFF; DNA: TGTGCCATCAGTGACGCGGCATACAGGGGTCGGAATGAAAAACTGTTTTTT
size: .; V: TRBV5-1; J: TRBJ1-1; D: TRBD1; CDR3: CASSLSTGQINEAFF; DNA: TGCGCCAGCAGCTTGTCGACAGGGCAAATTAATGAAGCTTTCTTT
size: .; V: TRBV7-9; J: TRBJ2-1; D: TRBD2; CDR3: CASSASGLAVRVDYNEQFF; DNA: TGTGCCAGCAGCGCCTCAGGACTAGCGGTGCGGGTGGATTACAATGAGCAGTTCTTC